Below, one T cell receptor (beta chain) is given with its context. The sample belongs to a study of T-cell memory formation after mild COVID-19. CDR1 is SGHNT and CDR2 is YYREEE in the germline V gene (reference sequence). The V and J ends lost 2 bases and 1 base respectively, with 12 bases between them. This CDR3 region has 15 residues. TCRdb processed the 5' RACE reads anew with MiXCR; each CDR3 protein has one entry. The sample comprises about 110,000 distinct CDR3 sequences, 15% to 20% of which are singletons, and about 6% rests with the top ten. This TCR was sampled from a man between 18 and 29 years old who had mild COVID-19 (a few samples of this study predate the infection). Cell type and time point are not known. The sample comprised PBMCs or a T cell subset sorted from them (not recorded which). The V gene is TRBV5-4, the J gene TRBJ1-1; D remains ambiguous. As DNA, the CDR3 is TGTGCCAGCAGCTTACATGGTCGGGGGAACACTGAAGCTTTCTTT. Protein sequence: CASSLHGRGNTEAFF.